This T cell receptor beta chain was profiled in a study of T cell responses to AZD1222 COVID-19 vaccine. The repertoire was sequenced with immunoSEQ multiplex PCR; TCRdb's copy has only in-frame clones and lacks some. The repertoire holds 150,000 to 200,000 clones, with roughly nine tenths as singletons. Specimen: peripheral blood, collected 28 days after the second AZD1222 dose. The sequence was collected from an adult who received the AZD1222 COVID-19 vaccine.

The CDR3: CASSEELAGNTGELFF. CDR3 sequence (DNA): TGTGCCAGCAGTGAAGAGCTAGCGGGGAACACCGGGGAGCTGTTTTTT. This chain links TRBV6-1 with TRBJ2-2; TRBD2 agrees at 8 bases. With V trimmed by 1 base and J by 1 base, 2 bases remained unmatched. This CDR3 comprises 16 residues. Germline CDR1 reads MNHNS; CDR2 reads SASEGT.